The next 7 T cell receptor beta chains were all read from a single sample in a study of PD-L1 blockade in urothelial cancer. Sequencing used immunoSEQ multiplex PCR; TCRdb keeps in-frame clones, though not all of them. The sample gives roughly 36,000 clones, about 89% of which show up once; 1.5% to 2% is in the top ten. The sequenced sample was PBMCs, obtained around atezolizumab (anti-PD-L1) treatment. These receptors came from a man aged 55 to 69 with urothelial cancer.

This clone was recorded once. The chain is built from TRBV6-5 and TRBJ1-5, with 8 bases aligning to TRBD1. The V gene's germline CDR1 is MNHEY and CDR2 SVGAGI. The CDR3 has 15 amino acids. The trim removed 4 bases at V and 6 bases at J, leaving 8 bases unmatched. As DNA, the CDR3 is TGTGCCAGCAGTTCCTCCACAGGGGGAGGTCAGCCCCAGCATTTT. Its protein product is CASSSSTGGGQPQHF.

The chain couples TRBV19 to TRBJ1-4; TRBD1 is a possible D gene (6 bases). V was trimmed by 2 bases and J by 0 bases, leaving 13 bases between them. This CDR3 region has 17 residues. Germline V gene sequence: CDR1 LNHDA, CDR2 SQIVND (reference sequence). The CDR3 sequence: CASSIRQGSATNEKLFF. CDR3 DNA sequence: TGTGCCAGTAGTATAAGGCAGGGGAGTGCAACTAATGAAAAACTGTTTTTT.

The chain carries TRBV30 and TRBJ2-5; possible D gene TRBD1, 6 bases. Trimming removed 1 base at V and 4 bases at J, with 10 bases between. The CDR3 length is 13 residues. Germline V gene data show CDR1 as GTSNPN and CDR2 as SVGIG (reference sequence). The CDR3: CAWSEQGGETQYF. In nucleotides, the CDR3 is TGTGCCTGGAGTGAACAGGGTGGAGAGACCCAGTACTTC.

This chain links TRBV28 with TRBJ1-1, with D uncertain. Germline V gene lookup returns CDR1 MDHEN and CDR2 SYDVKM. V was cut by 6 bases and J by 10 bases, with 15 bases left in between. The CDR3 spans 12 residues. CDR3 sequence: CASSQRRVGAFF. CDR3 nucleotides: TGTGCCAGCAGCCAGCGTCGGGTTGGAGCTTTCTTT.

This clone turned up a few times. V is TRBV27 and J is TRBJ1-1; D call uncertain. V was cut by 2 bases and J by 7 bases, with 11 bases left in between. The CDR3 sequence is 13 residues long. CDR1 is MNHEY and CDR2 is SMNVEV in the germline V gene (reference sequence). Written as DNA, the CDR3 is TGTGCCAGCAGTTTAACTTTCTCAGGTGAAGCTTTCTTT. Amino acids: CASSLTFSGEAFF.

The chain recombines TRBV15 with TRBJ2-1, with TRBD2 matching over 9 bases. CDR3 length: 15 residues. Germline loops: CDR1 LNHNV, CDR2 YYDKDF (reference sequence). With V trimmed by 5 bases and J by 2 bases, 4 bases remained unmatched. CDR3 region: CATSYAGGPYNEQFF. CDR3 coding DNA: TGTGCCACCAGCTACGCGGGAGGGCCCTACAATGAGCAGTTCTTC.

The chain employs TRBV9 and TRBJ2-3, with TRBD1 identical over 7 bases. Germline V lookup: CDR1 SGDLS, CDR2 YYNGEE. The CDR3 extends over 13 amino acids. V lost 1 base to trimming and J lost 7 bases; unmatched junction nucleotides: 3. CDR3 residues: CASSVSGGNTQYF. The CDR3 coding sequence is TGTGCCAGCAGCGTATCAGGGGGAAATACGCAGTATTTT.